This T cell receptor (beta chain) is drawn from a study of radiotherapy plus CTLA-4 blockade in lung cancer. V was pared by 2 bases and J by 1 base, with 12 bases between. The CDR3 sequence is 16 residues long. CDR1 is KGHSH, CDR2 LQKENI, per germline. Focal radiation and CTLA-4 blockade (ipilimumab) were tested in chemo-refractory metastatic non-small-cell lung cancer patients. Study results and limitations: Alongside interferon-beta, early blood T cell clone dynamics were reportedly the best predictor of response. Tumor-origin TCR clones grew in blood after radiotherapy plus ipilimumab.

Sequencing used immunoSEQ multiplex PCR; TCRdb keeps in-frame clones, though not all of them. The data contain about 88,000 clones, about two thirds of them singletons. For this clone: The antigen is undetermined.

This chain joins TRBV18 and TRBJ2-1, with D possibly matching TRBD2 (5 bases). This TCR came from a human donor with non-small cell lung cancer that progressed on radiotherapy plus ipilimumab. The starting material was peripheral blood, obtained from a patient treated with radiotherapy plus ipilimumab. CDR3 coding DNA: TGTGCCAGCTCACCAGCGAAGGGAGTTTCCTACAATGAGCAGTTCTTC. Protein: CASSPAKGVSYNEQFF.